Listed here is a single T cell receptor (beta chain). The antigen is unknown. The data were taken from a study of Ad26.COV2.S vaccination and SARS-CoV-2 variants. Study in general: The study gave Ad26.COV2.S intramuscularly, once or twice 56 days apart.

Overall study findings and caveats: After vaccination, reports described spike-specific CD8+ and CD4+ T cell responses as showing substantial breadth. TCR breadth and depth estimates may have understated total T cell responses.

CDR1 is LNHNV, CDR2 YYDKDF, per germline (reference sequence). The CDR3 has 15 residues. The V end lost 1 base, the J end lost 4 bases, and 10 bases lay between the germline ends. Treatment indicated: over 15 received Ad26.COV2.S at low or high dose, single or two shots; 5 received placebo; per-sample allocation not given. At day 63 after the first vaccine or placebo injection, samples were drawn. Recruitment in Boston yielded a donor of adult age, 18-55 years. Using immunoSEQ multiplex PCR, the repertoire was profiled, and TCRdb retains in-frame clones only, with some absent. This sample has around 450,000 clones, with roughly 87% found just once.

The sample in question was peripheral blood, obtained in a trial of Ad26.COV2.S vaccine versus placebo. The V call is TRBV15, the J call TRBJ1-4, with D maybe TRBD1 (6 bases). The origin of this receptor is a person between 18 and 65 years old who received the Ad26.COV2.S COVID-19 vaccine or a placebo. This CDR3 is CATSRVGQSNEKLFF. The CDR3 region has the DNA TGTGCCACCAGCAGAGTCGGACAGAGTAATGAAAAACTGTTTTTT.